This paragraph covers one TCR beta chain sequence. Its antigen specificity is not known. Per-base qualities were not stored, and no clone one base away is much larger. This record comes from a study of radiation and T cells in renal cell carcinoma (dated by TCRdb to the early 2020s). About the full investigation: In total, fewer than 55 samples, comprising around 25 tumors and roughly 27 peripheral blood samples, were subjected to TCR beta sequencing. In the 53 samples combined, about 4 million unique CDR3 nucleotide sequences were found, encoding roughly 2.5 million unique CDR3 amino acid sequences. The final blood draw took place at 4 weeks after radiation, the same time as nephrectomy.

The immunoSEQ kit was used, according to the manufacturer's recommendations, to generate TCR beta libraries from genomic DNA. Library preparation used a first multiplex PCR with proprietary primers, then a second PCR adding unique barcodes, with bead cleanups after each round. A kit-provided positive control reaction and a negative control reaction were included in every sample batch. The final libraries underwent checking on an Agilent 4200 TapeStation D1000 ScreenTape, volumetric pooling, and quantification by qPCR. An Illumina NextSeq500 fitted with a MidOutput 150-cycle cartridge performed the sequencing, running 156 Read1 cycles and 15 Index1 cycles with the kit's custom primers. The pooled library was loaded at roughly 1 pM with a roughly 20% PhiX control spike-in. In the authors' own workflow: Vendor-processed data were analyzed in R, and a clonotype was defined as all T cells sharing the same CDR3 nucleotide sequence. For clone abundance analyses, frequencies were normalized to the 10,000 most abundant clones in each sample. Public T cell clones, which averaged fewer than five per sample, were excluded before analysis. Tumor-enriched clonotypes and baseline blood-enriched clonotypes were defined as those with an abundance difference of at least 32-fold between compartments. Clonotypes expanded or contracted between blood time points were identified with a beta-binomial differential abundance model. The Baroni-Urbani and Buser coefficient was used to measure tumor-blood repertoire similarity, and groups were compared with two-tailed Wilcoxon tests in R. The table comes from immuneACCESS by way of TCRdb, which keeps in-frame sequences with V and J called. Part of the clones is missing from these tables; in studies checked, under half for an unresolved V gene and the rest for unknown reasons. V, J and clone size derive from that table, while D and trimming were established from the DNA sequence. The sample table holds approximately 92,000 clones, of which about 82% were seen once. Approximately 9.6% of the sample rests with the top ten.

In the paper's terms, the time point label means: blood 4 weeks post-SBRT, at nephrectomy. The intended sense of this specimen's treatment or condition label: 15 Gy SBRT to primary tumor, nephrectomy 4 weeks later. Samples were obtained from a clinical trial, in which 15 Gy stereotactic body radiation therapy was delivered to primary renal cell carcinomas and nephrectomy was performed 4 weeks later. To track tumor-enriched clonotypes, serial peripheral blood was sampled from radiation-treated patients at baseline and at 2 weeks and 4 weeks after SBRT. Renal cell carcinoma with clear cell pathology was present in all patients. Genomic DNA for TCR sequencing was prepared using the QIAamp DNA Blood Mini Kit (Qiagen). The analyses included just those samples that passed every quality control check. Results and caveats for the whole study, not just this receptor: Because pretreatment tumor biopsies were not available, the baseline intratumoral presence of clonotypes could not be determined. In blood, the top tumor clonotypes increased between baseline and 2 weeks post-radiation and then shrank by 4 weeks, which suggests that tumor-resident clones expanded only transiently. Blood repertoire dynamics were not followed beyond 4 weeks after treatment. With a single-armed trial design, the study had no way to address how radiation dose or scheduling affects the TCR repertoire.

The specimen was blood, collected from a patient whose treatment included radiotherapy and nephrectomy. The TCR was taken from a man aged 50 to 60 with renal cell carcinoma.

The CDR3 is CASSQYGPPNTGELFF. The sequenced DNA is TGCGCCAGCAGCCAATACGGGCCTCCGAACACCGGGGAGCTGTTTTTT. Rearrangement joined TRBV4-3 to TRBJ2-2; the D gene remains uncertain. There are 16 amino acids in the CDR3, from cysteine to phenylalanine inclusive. Just the 48-base CDR3 DNA is kept, in frame starting at base 1. CDR1 LGHNA and CDR2 YSLEER are derived from the germline V gene. Between the V and J ends, shortened by 2 bases and 0 bases respectively, the junction contains 10 bases.